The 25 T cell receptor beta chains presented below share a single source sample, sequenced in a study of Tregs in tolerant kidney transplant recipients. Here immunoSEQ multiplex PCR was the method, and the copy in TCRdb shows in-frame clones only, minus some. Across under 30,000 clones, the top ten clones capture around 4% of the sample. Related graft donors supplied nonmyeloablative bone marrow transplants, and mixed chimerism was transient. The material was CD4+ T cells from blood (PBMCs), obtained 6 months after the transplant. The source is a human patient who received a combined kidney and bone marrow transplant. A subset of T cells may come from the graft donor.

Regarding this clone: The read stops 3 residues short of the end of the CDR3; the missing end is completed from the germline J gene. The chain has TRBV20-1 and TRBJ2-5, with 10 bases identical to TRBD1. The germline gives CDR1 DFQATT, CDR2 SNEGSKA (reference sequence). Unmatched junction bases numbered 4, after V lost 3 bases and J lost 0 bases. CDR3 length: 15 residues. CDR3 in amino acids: CSARGQGRNQETQYF. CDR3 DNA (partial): TGCAGTGCTAGGGGACAGGGGAGGAACCAAGAGACC.

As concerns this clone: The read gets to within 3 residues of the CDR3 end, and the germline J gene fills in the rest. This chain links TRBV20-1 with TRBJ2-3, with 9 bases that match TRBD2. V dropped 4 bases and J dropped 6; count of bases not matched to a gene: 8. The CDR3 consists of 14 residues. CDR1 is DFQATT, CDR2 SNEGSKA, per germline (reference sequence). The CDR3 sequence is CSAIASGTRDTQYF. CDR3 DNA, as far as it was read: TGCAGTGCTATAGCTAGCGGGACCCGCGATACG.

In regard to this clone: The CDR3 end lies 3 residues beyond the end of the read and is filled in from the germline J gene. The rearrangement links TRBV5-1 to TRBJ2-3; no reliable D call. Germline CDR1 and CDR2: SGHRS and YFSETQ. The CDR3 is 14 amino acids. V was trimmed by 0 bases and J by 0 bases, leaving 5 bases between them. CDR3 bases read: TGCGCCAGCAGCTTGGTCTACAGCACAGATACG. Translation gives CASSLVYSTDT. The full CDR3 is CASSLVYSTDTQYF. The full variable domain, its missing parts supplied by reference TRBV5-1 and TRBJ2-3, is KAGVTQTPRYLIKTRGQQVTLSCSPISGHRSVSWYQQTPGQGLQFLFEYFSETQRNKGNFPGRFSGRQFSNSRSEMNVSTLELGDSALYLCASSLVYSTDTQYFGPGTRLTVL.

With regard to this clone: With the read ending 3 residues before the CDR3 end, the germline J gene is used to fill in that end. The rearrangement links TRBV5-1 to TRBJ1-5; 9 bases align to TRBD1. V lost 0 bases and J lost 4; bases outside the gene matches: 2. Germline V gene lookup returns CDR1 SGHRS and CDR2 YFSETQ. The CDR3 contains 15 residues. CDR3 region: CASSLAGQGNQPQHF. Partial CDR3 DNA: TGCGCCAGCAGCTTGGCGGGACAGGGAAATCAGCCC.

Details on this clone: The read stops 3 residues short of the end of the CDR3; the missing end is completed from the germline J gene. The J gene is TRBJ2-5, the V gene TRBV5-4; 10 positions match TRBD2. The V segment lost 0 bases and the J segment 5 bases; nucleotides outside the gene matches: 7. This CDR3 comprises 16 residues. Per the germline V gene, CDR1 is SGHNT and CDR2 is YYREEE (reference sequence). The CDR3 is CASSLGLAGVGETQYF. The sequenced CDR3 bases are TGTGCCAGCAGCTTGGGTCTAGCGGGAGTGGGGGAGACC.

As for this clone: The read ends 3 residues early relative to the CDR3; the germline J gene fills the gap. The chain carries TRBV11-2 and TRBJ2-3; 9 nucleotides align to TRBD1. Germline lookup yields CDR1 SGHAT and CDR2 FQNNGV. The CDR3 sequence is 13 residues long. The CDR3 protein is CASSRDRVGTQYF. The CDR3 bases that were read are TGTGCCAGCAGCAGGGACAGGGTGGGGACG.

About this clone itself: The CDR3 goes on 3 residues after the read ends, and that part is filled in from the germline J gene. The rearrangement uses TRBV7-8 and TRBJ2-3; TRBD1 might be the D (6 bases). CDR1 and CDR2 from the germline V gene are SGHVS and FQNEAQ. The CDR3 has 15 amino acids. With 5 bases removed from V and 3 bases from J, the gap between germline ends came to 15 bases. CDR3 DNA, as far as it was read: TGTGCCAGCAGCCACCGCGGACAGATTACAGATACG. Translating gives CASSHRGQITDT. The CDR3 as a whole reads CASSHRGQITDTQYF.

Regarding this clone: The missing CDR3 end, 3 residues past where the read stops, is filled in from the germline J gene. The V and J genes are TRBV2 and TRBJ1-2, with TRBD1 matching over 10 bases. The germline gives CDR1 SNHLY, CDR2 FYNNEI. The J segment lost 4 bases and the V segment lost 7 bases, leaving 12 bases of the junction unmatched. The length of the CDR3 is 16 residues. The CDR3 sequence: CASIPRGTGAVYGYTF. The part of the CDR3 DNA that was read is TGTGCCAGCATCCCCCGGGGGACAGGGGCGGTCTATGGC.

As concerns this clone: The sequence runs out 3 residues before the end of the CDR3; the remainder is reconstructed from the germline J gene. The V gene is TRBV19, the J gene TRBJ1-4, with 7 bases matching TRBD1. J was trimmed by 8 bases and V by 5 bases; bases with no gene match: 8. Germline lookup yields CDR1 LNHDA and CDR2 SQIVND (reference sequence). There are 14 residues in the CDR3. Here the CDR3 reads CASSDQGDWEKLFF. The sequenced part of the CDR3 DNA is TGTGCCAGTAGTGACCAGGGGGATTGGGAAAAA. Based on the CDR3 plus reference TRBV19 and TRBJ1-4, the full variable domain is DGGITQSPKYLFRKEGQNVTLSCEQNLNHDAMYWYRQDPGQGLRLIYYSQIVNDFQKGDIAEGYSVSREKKESFPLTVTSAQKNPTAFYLCASSDQGDWEKLFFGSGTQLSVL.

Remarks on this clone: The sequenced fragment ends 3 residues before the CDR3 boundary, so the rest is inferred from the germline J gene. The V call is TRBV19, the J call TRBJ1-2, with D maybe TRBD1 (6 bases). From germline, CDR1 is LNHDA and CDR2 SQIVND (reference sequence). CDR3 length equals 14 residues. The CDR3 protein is CASSSLGGARGYTF. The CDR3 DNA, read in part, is TGTGCCAGTAGCAGCCTTGGGGGGGCGCGCGGC. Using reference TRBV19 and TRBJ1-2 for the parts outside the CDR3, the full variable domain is DGGITQSPKYLFRKEGQNVTLSCEQNLNHDAMYWYRQDPGQGLRLIYYSQIVNDFQKGDIAEGYSVSREKKESFPLTVTSAQKNPTAFYLCASSSLGGARGYTFGSGTRLTVV.

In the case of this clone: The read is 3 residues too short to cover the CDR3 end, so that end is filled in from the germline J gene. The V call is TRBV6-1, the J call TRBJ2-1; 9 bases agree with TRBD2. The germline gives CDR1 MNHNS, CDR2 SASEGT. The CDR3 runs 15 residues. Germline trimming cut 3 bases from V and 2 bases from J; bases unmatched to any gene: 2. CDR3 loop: CASSEAGGAYNEQFF. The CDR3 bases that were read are TGTGCCAGCAGTGAGGCGGGGGGGGCCTACAATGAG.

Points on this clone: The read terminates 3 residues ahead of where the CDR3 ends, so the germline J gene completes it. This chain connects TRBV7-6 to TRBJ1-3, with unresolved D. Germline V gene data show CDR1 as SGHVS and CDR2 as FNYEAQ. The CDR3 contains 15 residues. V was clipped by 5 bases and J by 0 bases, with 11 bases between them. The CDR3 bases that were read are TGTGCCAGCAGCAGGAGCGGCTCCTCTGGAAACACC. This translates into CASSRSGSSGNT. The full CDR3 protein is CASSRSGSSGNTIYF. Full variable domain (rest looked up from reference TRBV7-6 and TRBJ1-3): GAGVSQSPRYKVTKRGQDVALRCDPISGHVSLYWYRQALGQGPEFLTYFNYEAQQDKSGLPNDRFSAERPEGSISTLTIQRTEQRDSAMYRCASSRSGSSGNTIYFGEGSWLTVV.

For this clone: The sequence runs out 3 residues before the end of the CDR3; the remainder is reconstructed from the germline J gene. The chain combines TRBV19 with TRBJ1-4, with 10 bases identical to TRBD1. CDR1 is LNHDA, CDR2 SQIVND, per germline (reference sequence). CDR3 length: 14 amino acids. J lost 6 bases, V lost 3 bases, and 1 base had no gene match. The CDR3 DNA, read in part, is TGTGCCAGTAGTATTGACAGGGGGCATGAAAAA. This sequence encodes CASSIDRGHEK. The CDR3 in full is CASSIDRGHEKLFF. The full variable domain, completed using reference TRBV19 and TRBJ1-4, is DGGITQSPKYLFRKEGQNVTLSCEQNLNHDAMYWYRQDPGQGLRLIYYSQIVNDFQKGDIAEGYSVSREKKESFPLTVTSAQKNPTAFYLCASSIDRGHEKLFFGSGTQLSVL.

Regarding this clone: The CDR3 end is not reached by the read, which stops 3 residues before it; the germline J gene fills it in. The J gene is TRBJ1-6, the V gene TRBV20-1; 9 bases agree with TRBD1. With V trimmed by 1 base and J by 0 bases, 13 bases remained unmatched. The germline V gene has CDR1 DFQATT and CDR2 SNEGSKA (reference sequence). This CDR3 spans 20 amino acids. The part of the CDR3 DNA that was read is TGCAGTGCTAGAGGGGGGGAGGGACAGGGTTTTAGCTCCTATAATTCACCC. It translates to CSARGGEGQGFSSYNSP. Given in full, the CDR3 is CSARGGEGQGFSSYNSPLHF.

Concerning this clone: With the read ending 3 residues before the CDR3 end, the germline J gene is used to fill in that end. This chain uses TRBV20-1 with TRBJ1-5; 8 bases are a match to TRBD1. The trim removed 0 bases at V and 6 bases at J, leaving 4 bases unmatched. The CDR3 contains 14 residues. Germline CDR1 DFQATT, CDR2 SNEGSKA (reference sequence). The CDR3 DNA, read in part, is TGCAGTGCTAGAGATAGGACAGGGAGTCAGCCC. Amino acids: CSARDRTGSQP. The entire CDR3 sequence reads CSARDRTGSQPQHF.

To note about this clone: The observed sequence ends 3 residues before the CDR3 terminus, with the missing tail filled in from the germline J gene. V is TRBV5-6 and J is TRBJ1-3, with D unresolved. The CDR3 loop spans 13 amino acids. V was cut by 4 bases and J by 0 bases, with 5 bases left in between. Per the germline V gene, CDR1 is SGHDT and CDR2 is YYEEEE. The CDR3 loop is CASSRLSGNTIYF. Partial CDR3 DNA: TGTGCCAGCAGCCGTCTCTCTGGAAACACC.

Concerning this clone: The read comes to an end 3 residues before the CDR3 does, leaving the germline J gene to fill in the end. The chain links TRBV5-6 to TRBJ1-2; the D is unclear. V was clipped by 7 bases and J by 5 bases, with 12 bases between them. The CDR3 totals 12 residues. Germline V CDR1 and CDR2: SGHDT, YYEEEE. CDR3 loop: CASGERTYGYTF. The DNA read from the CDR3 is TGTGCCAGCGGGGAACGGACTTATGGC.

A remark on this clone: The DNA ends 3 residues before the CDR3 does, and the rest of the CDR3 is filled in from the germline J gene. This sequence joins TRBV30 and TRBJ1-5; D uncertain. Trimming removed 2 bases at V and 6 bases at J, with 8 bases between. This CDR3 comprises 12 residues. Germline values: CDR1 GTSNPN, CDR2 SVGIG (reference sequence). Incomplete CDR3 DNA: TGTGCCTGGAGTTCAGGTGGTCAGCCC. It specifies CAWSSGGQP. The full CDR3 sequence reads CAWSSGGQPQHF.

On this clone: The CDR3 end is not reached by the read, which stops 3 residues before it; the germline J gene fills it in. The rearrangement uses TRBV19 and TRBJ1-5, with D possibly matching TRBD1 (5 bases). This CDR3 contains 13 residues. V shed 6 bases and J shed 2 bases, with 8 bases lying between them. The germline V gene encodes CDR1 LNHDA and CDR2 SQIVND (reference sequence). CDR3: CASREGGNQPQHF. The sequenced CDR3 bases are TGTGCCAGTAGAGAAGGGGGCAATCAGCCC.

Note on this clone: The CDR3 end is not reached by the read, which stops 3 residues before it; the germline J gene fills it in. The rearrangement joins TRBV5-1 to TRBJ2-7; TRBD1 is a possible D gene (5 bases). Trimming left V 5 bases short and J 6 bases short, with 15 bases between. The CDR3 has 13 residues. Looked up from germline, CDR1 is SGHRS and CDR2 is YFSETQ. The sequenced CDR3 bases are TGCGCCAGCAGACCAGATAGGGGAACCGAG. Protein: CASRPDRGTE. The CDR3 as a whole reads CASRPDRGTEQYF.

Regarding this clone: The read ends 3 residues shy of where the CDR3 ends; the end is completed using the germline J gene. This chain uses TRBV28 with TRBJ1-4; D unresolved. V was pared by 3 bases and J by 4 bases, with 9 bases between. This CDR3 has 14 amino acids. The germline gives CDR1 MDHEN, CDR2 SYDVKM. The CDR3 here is CASSFGHGNEKLFF. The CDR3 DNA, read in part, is TGTGCCAGCAGTTTTGGGCATGGTAATGAAAAA.

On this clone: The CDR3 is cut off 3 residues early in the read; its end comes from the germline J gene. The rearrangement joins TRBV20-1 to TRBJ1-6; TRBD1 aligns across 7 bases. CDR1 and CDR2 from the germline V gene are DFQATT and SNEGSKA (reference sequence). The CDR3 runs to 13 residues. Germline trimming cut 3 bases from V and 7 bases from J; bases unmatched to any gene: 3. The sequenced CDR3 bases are TGCAGTGCTAGGAGGGACAGCAATTCACCC. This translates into CSARRDSNSP. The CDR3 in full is CSARRDSNSPLHF.

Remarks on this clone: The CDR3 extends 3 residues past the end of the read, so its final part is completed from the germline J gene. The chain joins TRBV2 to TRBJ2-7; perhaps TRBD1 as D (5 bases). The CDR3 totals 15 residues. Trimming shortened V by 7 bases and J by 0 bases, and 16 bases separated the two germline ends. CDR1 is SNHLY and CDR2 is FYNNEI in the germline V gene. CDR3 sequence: CASMVQQGSSYEQYF. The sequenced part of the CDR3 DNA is TGTGCCAGCATGGTCCAGCAGGGTAGCTCCTACGAG.

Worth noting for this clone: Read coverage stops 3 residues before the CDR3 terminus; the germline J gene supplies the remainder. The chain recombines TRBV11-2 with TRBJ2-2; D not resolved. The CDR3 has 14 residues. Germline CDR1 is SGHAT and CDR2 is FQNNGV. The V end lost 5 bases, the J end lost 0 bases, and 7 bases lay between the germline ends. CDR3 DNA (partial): TGTGCCAGCAGCCCTGACTCGAACACCGGGGAG. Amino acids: CASSPDSNTGE. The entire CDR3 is CASSPDSNTGELFF.

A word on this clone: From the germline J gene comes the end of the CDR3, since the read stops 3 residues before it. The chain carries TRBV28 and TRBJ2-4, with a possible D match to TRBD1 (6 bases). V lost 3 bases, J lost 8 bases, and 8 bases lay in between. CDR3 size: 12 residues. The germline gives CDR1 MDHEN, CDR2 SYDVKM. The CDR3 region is CASSLGADIQYF. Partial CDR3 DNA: TGTGCCAGCAGTTTGGGGGCGGACATT. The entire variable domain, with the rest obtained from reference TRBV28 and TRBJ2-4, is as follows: DVKVTQSSRYLVKRTGEKVFLECVQDMDHENMFWYRQDPGLGLRLIYFSYDVKMKEKGDIPEGYSVSREKKERFSLILESASTNQTSMYLCASSLGADIQYFGAGTRLSVL.